The entry below describes one T cell receptor beta chain. The sample originates from a study of blood T cell repertoires in COVID-19. Overall study context: Sources were T cells, B-cell-depleted T cells, or PBMCs; the material itself was cDNA or gDNA.

The method was immunoSEQ multiplex PCR; TCRdb's version includes in-frame clones alone and lacks a portion of them. The sample contains 250,000 to 350,000 clones, about nine tenths of which appear only once. Germline V gene sequence: CDR1 MNHEY, CDR2 SVGEGT. The CDR3 is made up of 14 amino acids. V dropped 0 bases and J dropped 4 bases, with 9 bases sitting between them. The chain combines TRBV6-2 or TRBV6-3 with TRBJ1-2; D is undetermined. The sample was peripheral blood. The clonotype was recovered from a man younger than 30 with active or convalescent COVID-19. In DNA, the CDR3 is TGTGCCAGCAGTTACTCGTCACAGTCCTATGGCTACACCTTC. Residues: CASSYSSQSYGYTF.